The 8 T cell receptor beta chains listed next were all sequenced from one sample in a study of blood T cell repertoires in COVID-19 (dated by TCRdb to 2020 to 2022). The library was built by means of the immunoSEQ multiplex PCR assay. Entries here come from immuneACCESS through TCRdb and include only in-frame sequences with V and J called. Some clones fail to appear in such tables; in the studies checked, an unresolved V gene covers under half of the shortfall, and the cause of the remainder is unknown. The sample contains about 240,000 clones, approximately 80% of them found a single time. The ten largest clones represent 5% to 7% of the sample. The specimen sequenced was peripheral blood. These receptors came from a woman aged 60-70 years with active or convalescent COVID-19.

The chain couples TRBV7-8 to TRBJ2-7, with 10 bases lining up with TRBD1. Trimming took 7 bases from V and 6 from J; bases not matched to a gene: 9. Looked up from germline, CDR1 is SGHVS and CDR2 is FQNEAQ. CDR3 length: 14 amino acids. CDR3 amino acids: CASIRDRGLSEQYF. In nucleotides, the CDR3 is TGTGCCAGCATCCGGGACAGGGGCCTTTCCGAGCAGTACTTC.

This clone occurred once. This rearrangement joins TRBV11-2 to TRBJ2-1; TRBD2 might be the D (5 bases). In germline, CDR1 is SGHAT, CDR2 FQNNGV. The CDR3 covers 14 residues. V shed 5 bases and J shed 9 bases, with 17 bases lying between them. This CDR3 reads CASSLNRAEGEQFF. The CDR3 nucleotides read TGTGCCAGCAGCCTCAACCGGGCCGAGGGTGAGCAGTTCTTC.

This chain connects TRBV5-1 to TRBJ2-1; TRBD2 aligns across 8 bases. CDR1 is SGHRS, CDR2 YFSETQ, per germline. The CDR3 spans 17 residues. J lost 6 bases, V lost 4 bases, and 15 bases had no gene match. The CDR3 DNA follows: TGCGCCAGCAGCCCCCCTTCTGGCGGGAGGCGCGGCAATGAGCAGTTCTTC. Protein: CASSPPSGGRRGNEQFF.

The CDR3: CASSPAVGGSGANVLTF. In DNA, the CDR3 is TGTGCCAGCAGCCCGGCGGTCGGGGGCTCTGGGGCCAACGTCCTGACTTTC. The chain employs TRBV11-2 and TRBJ2-6, with D tentatively TRBD2 (6 bases). This CDR3 spans 17 amino acids. Trimming pared 5 bases from V and 0 bases from J, leaving 14 bases between. Germline CDR1 is SGHAT and CDR2 is FQNNGV. The complete variable domain, with remaining parts taken from reference TRBV11-2 and TRBJ2-6, reads EAGVAQSPRYKIIEKRQSVAFWCNPISGHATLYWYQQILGQGPKLLIQFQNNGVVDDSQLPKDRFSAERLKGVDSTLKIQPAKLEDSAVYLCASSPAVGGSGANVLTFGAGSRLTVL.

This chain links TRBV25-1 with TRBJ1-2; no clear D. This CDR3 contains 16 residues. The V and J ends lost 0 bases and 8 bases respectively, with 19 bases between them. Germline CDR1 reads MGHDK; CDR2 reads SYGVNS. The CDR3 protein is CASSEYRGGRLGGYTF. In DNA, the CDR3 is TGTGCCAGCAGTGAATACCGCGGCGGGCGACTGGGGGGCTACACCTTC.

This clone was picked up a small number of times. V usage is TRBV19 and J usage is TRBJ2-1, with 7 bases that match TRBD1. The length of the CDR3 is 14 residues. Per germline, CDR1 LNHDA and CDR2 SQIVND (reference sequence). The ends lost 5 bases at V and 9 bases at J; junction bases unmatched: 10. CDR3 sequence: CASSPHQTGVEQFF. As DNA, the CDR3 is TGTGCCAGTAGTCCTCACCAAACAGGGGTTGAGCAGTTCTTC.

The V and J genes are TRBV10-3 and TRBJ1-1; D unclear. The germline V gene has CDR1 ENHRY and CDR2 SYGVKD. Trimming left V 2 bases short and J 1 base short, with 8 bases between. This CDR3 spans 14 amino acids. The CDR3, as DNA: TGTGCCATCAGTGAGGGAGGAGAGAACACTGAAGCTTTCTTT. It translates to CAISEGGENTEAFF.

The chain joins TRBV2 to TRBJ1-1, with D possibly matching TRBD1 (6 bases). V lost 8 bases and J lost 1, with 14 bases in between. CDR1 is SNHLY and CDR2 is FYNNEI in the germline V gene. This CDR3 spans 14 amino acids. CDR3 sequence: CASLDRMGNTEAFF. The CDR3 DNA sequence: TGTGCCAGCCTCGACAGGATGGGGAACACTGAAGCTTTCTTT.